The 13 T cell receptor beta chains below all came from one sample that was sequenced in a study of T cell responses to AZD1222 COVID-19 vaccine. Using immunoSEQ multiplex PCR, the repertoire was profiled, and TCRdb retains in-frame clones only, with some absent. Of some 96,000 clones detected, less than 90% appear once; the ten largest clones hold about 2%. Sequences were derived from peripheral blood, sampled on day 0 of AZD1222 vaccination. The receptors here all came from an adult in good health.

The genes are TRBV5-5 and TRBJ1-6; D not certain. Trimming stripped 2 bases from V and 11 bases from J, with 14 bases between. CDR3 length equals 14 residues. Germline V gene data show CDR1 as SGHKS and CDR2 as YYEKEE (reference sequence). CDR3 nucleotide sequence: TGTGCCAGCAGCTTTGCTTATCCCTCAACACCCCTCCACTTT. It yields the protein CASSFAYPSTPLHF.

The chain combines TRBV27 with TRBJ1-1; 7 bases are shared with TRBD1. The CDR3 length is 14 residues. CDR1 is MNHEY, CDR2 SMNVEV, per germline (reference sequence). J gave up 7 bases and V 3 bases, and 8 bases lay outside the gene matches. The CDR3 loop is CASSFRTGWGEAFF. Here the CDR3 DNA reads TGTGCCAGCAGTTTCCGGACAGGTTGGGGTGAAGCTTTCTTT.

The genes are TRBV5-6 and TRBJ2-7; no firm D call. This CDR3 has 13 amino acids. CDR1 is SGHDT, CDR2 YYEEEE, per germline. Trimming shortened V by 0 bases and J by 5 bases, and 9 bases separated the two germline ends. CDR3 DNA sequence: TGTGCCAGCAGCTTGGGAGGTCGGAACGAGCAGTACTTC. Translating gives CASSLGGRNEQYF.

This clone came up once. The chain employs TRBV2 and TRBJ1-1, with 8 positions matching TRBD1. This CDR3 contains 12 residues. J was trimmed by 4 bases and V by 6 bases; bases with no gene match: 1. From germline, CDR1 is SNHLY and CDR2 FYNNEI. CDR3 coding DNA: TGTGCCAGCAGAACAGGGGGCACTGAAGCTTTCTTT. Translation: CASRTGGTEAFF.

A few counts support this clone. V gene TRBV2 combines with J gene TRBJ1-3; 9 nucleotides align to TRBD1. The CDR3 has 17 amino acids. Germline CDR1 is SNHLY and CDR2 is FYNNEI. V gave up 6 bases and J gave up 0 bases; unmatched junction bases: 9. The DNA of the CDR3 is TGTGCCAGCAGGGGGGGGACAGGGCTTGGCTCTGGAAACACCATATATTTT. Translated, it gives CASRGGTGLGSGNTIYF.

The genes are TRBV27 and TRBJ2-2; tentatively, D is TRBD2 (6 bases). The CDR3 extends over 13 amino acids. Germline CDR1 and CDR2: MNHEY and SMNVEV (reference sequence). Trimming took off 3 bases at V and 6 bases at J, with 8 bases between the two ends. The chain's CDR3 is CASSLWGAGELFF. The CDR3 DNA is TGTGCCAGCAGTTTGTGGGGGGCCGGGGAGCTGTTTTTT.

The rearrangement uses TRBV4-2 and TRBJ1-6; D is unclear. V dropped 0 bases and J dropped 6 bases, with 9 bases sitting between them. Germline V lookup: CDR1 LGHNA, CDR2 YNFKEQ. This CDR3 is 15 amino acids long. The CDR3 loop is CASSQDWGSNSPLHF. CDR3 DNA: TGTGCCAGCAGCCAAGATTGGGGATCTAATTCACCCCTCCACTTT.

The chain carries TRBV4-3 and TRBJ2-6, with D uncertain. Trimming stripped 0 bases from V and 0 bases from J, with 9 bases between. CDR1 and CDR2 from the germline V gene are LGHNA and YSLEER. The CDR3 contains 17 residues. The DNA for the CDR3 is TGCGCCAGCAGCCAAGATCTCGTCGGCTCTGGGGCCAACGTCCTGACTTTC. Protein product: CASSQDLVGSGANVLTF.

The V and J genes are TRBV11-2 and TRBJ2-7; D may be TRBD1 (6 bases). This CDR3 has 16 residues. In germline, CDR1 is SGHAT, CDR2 FQNNGV. V lost 1 base and J 3 bases, leaving 16 bases between the germline ends. The CDR3 sequence is CASSLGFPGQNYEQYF. The CDR3, as DNA: TGTGCCAGCAGCTTAGGTTTTCCGGGACAAAACTACGAGCAGTACTTC.

This clone was counted a single time. This rearrangement joins TRBV11-3 to TRBJ2-7; D is perhaps TRBD2 (5 bases). This CDR3 region has 14 residues. V was shortened by 3 bases and J by 5 bases, with 14 bases between the two germline ends. From germline, CDR1 is SGHNT and CDR2 YENEEA. The CDR3 DNA is TGTGCCAGCAGCTTTCGGGGTTCTAGCCACGAGCAGTACTTC. This encodes CASSFRGSSHEQYF.

The gene calls are TRBV19 and TRBJ1-5; D might be TRBD1 (5 bases). Between the trimmed V and J ends, which lost 3 bases and 2 bases, there was a span of 11 bases. The CDR3 extends over 15 amino acids. Germline assignment: CDR1 LNHDA and CDR2 SQIVND (reference sequence). The chain's CDR3 is CASSILGGGNQPQHF. CDR3 sequence (DNA): TGTGCCAGTAGTATTCTGGGGGGAGGCAATCAGCCCCAGCATTTT.

This clone was recorded only once. The rearrangement joins TRBV6-1 to TRBJ1-5; a weak D match, TRBD1 (6 bases). CDR1 and CDR2 from the germline V gene are MNHNS and SASEGT. This CDR3 spans 16 amino acids. The germline V and J ends were trimmed by 1 base and 2 bases, with 12 bases remaining between them. CDR3 sequence (DNA): TGTGCCAGCAGTGAAGAGGGGGGAACGGGCAATCAGCCCCAGCATTTT. Translated, it gives CASSEEGGTGNQPQHF.

V and J are TRBV30 and TRBJ2-7; 9 nucleotides line up with TRBD1. J lost 5 bases, V lost 2 bases, and 7 bases had no gene match. Germline CDR1 and CDR2: GTSNPN and SVGIG (reference sequence). The CDR3 runs to 14 residues. CDR3 protein: CAWSTGQGLHEQYF. In DNA, the CDR3 is TGTGCCTGGAGTACCGGACAGGGGTTGCACGAGCAGTACTTC.